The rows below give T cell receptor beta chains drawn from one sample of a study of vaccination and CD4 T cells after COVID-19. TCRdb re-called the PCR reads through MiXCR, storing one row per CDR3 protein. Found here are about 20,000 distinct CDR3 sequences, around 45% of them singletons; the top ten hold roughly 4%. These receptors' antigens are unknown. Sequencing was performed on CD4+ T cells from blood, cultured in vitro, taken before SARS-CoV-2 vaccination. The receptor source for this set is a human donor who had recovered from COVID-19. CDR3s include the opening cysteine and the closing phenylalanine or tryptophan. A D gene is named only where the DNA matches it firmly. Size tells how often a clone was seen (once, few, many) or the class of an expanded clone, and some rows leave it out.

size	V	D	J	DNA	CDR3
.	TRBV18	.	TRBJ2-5	TGTGCCAGCTCACTAGACCTGGCCGAGACCCAGTACTTC	CASSLDLAETQYF
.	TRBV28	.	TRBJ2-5	TGTGCCAGCAGTGCCAACAGGGTAGTTGGCGAGACCCAGTACTTC	CASSANRVVGETQYF
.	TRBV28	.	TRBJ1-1	TGTGCCAGCAGTTTAGTACAGGAGAACACTGAAGCTTTCTTT	CASSLVQENTEAFF
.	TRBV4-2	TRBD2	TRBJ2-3	TGTGCCAGCAGCCAATTGCCTAGCGGGACAGATACGCAGTATTTT	CASSQLPSGTDTQYF
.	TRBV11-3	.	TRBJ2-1	TGTGCCAGCAGCTTAGTGTTCCCCCGGGGCAATGAGCAGTTCTTC	CASSLVFPRGNEQFF
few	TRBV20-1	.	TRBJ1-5	TGCAGTGCTACGCCTCCTGACAAATTCAATCAGCCCCAGCATTTT	CSATPPDKFNQPQHF
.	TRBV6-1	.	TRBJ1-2	TGTGCCAGCCTCAATAGGGGGGTAAGAGGCGGCTACACCTTC	CASLNRGVRGGYTF
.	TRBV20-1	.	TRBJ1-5	TGCAGTGCTAATTCAGGAGATCAGCCCCAGCATTTT	CSANSGDQPQHF
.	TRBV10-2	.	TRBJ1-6	TGCGCCAGCAGTGAGTTCTATGGGGGCTCCTATAATTCACCCCTCCACTTT	CASSEFYGGSYNSPLHF
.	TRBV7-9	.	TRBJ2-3	TGTGCCAGCAGCTCTGGGACGGCCGCGGCCTTT	CASSSGTAAAF
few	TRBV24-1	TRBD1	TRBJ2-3	TGTGCCACCAGTGAGACAGGGGGCACAGATACGCAGTATTTT	CATSETGGTDTQYF
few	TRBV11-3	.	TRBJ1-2	TGTGCCAGCAGCTTGGACCCGTCCCGGGCAGGCGATGGCTACACCTTC	CASSLDPSRAGDGYTF
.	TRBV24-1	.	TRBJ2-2	TGTGCCACCAGTGATGCCTCAGGGGCCTACACCGGGGAGCTGTTTTTT	CATSDASGAYTGELFF
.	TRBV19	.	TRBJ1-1	TGTGCCAGTAGTATCCAGTCTCACACTGAAGCTTTCTTT	CASSIQSHTEAFF
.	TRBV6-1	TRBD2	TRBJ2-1	TGTGCCAGCAGATCTCTAGCGGGAGAAGGGAATGAGCAGTTCTTC	CASRSLAGEGNEQFF
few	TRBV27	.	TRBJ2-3	TGTGCCAGCAATAGCAAACAGGGAAAGATTAGAGATACGCAGTATTTT	CASNSKQGKIRDTQYF
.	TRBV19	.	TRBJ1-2	TGTGCCAGTAGCTTGGACAGCTACTATGGCTACACCTTC	CASSLDSYYGYTF
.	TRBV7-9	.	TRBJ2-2	TGTGCCAGCAGCTTTCCTAACACCGGGGAGCTGTTTTTT	CASSFPNTGELFF
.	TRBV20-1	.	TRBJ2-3	TGCAGTGCTAGAGTAGGGGACGCGGTAGATACGCAGTATTTT	CSARVGDAVDTQYF
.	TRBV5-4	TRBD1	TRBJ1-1	TGTGCCAGCAGCCGTTCGCGACAGGGAGGGGCTGAAGCTTTCTTT	CASSRSRQGGAEAFF
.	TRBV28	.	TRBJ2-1	TGTGCCAGCAGTTTATACCGGGGGGCGGCCTATGAGCAGTTCTTC	CASSLYRGAAYEQFF
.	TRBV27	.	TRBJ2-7	TGTGCCAGCGGTATAGGGTTCGCCTACGAGCAGTACTTC	CASGIGFAYEQYF
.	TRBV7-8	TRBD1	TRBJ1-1	TGTGCCAGCAGCTTTACAGGGGGCCAAACTGAAGCTTTCTTT	CASSFTGGQTEAFF
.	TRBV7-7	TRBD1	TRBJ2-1	TGTGCCAGCAGCTTAGGGGCAGGGGGTGAGCAGTTCTTC	CASSLGAGGEQFF
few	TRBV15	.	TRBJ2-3	TGTGCCACCAGCAGAGCGGGAGAGGGCCGTACGCAGTATTTT	CATSRAGEGRTQYF
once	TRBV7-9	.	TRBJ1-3	TGTGCCAGCAGCAAGGGTTACGGAAACACCATATATTTT	CASSKGYGNTIYF
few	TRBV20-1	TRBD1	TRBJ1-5	TGCAGTGCTAAGACAGGGGGGTCCTCAAACCAGCCCCAGCATTTT	CSAKTGGSSNQPQHF
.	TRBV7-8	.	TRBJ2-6	TGTGCCAGCAGCTTAGTGCAGGGAGCGTTCGGGAAAAGCTCTGGGGCCAACGTCCTGACTTTC	CASSLVQGAFGKSSGANVLTF
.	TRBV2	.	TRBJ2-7	TGTGCCAGCAGGGTAACCTACGAGCAGTACTTC	CASRVTYEQYF
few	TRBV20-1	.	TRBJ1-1	TGCAGTGCTAGAGGTGGTGCCAGCTGGAACACTGAAGCTTTCTTT	CSARGGASWNTEAFF
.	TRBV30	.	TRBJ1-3	TGTGCCTGGCGGGTTGGCAACACCATATATTTT	CAWRVGNTIYF
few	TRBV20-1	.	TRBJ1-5	TGCAGTGCTAGAAGTTGGGGGGGATATAGCAATCAGCCCCAGCATTTT	CSARSWGGYSNQPQHF
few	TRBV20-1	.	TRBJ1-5	TGCAGTGCTAGCAGGGGCGGCAGCAATCAGCCCCAGCATTTT	CSASRGGSNQPQHF
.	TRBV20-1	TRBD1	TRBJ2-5	TGCAGTACTAAACGGACAGGGGGAGGTCAAGAGACCCAGTACTTC	CSTKRTGGGQETQYF
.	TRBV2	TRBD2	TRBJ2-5	TGTGCCAGCAGTGCCCTCCGGGGGGAGGCAGAGACCCAGTACTTC	CASSALRGEAETQYF
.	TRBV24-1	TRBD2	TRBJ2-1	TGTGCCACCAGCCCACCGACTAGCGGGTCTCAGAATGAGCAGTTCTTC	CATSPPTSGSQNEQFF
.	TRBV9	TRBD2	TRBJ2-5	TGTGCCAGCAGCGTAGGGACTAGCGGACAAGAGACCCAGTACTTC	CASSVGTSGQETQYF
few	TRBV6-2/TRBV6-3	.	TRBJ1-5	TGTGCCAGCAGCCCTTTGCTCCTACCAAGCAATCAGCCCCAGCATTTT	CASSPLLLPSNQPQHF
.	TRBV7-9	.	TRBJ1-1	TGTGCCAGCAGCTTAGATTCATTAACTGAAGCTTTCTTT	CASSLDSLTEAFF
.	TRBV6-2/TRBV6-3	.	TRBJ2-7	TGTGCCAGCAGTCCTCAAATGGTAGCGGAGCAGTACTTC	CASSPQMVAEQYF
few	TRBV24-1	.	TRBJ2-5	TGTGCCACCAGTGATGGTGTGGCGGAGACCCAGTACTTC	CATSDGVAETQYF
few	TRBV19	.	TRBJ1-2	TGTGCCAGTTCCCTCCCAGGGGCGCGGTATGGCTACACCTTC	CASSLPGARYGYTF
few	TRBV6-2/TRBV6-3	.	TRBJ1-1	TGTGCCAGCAGTTACCCCACTGAAGCTTTCTTT	CASSYPTEAFF
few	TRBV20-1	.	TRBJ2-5	TGCAGTCCACTCGTAGGGGTTAAGGCCCAGTACTTC	CSPLVGVKAQYF
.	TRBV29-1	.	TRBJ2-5	TGCAGCGAACAACAGGGCCAAGAGACCCAGTACTTC	CSEQQGQETQYF
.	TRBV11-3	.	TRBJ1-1	TGTGCCAGCAGCTTAGATGGAACAGTAGAAGCTTTCTTT	CASSLDGTVEAFF
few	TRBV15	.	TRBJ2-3	TGTGCCACCCGGAGGGGGGCCCAAAGCACAGATACGCAGTATTTT	CATRRGAQSTDTQYF
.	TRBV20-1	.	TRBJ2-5	TGCAGTGCACCTGGATATTCTGGCGTCGAGACCCAGTACTTC	CSAPGYSGVETQYF
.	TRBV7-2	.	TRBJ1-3	TGTGCCAGCAGCCCCCAGACAGAAGGAAACACCATATATTTT	CASSPQTEGNTIYF